The 19 T cell receptor beta chains below were found in one sample sequenced in a study of T cell repertoires in cytomegalovirus infection. TCRdb re-derived calls from the reads in MiXCR, one entry per CDR3 protein. The sample consists of roughly 570,000 distinct CDR3 sequences, 40% of them appearing once. These receptors' antigens are unknown. The material was cultured PBMCs, obtained from culture after CMV antigen stimulation. These receptors all come from a human donor in good health (CMV status not recorded). Some clones in this sample may be carry-over from other donors' samples.

Only a few counts were recorded for this clonotype. The rearrangement joins TRBV7-6 to TRBJ2-6; 7 bases agree with TRBD2. The V and J ends lost 3 bases and 0 bases, in that order; junction bases with no gene match: 2. Germline V gives CDR1 SGHVS, CDR2 FNYEAQ. The length of the CDR3 is 16 residues. The CDR3 DNA reads TGTGCCAGCAGCTTCCGCGGGGGCTCTGGGGCCAACGTCCTGACTTTC. Its protein is CASSFRGGSGANVLTF.

The chain links TRBV12-3 or TRBV12-4 to TRBJ2-6; the D gene is possibly TRBD2 (6 bases). Deletions cut 6 bases from V and 4 bases from J, with 16 bases between. The CDR3 runs 16 residues. The CDR3 DNA reads TGTGCCAGCAGCTCTTCGGGGGTCTTAGGGGCCAACGTCCTGACTTTC. This encodes CASSSSGVLGANVLTF.

This rearrangement joins TRBV6-5 to TRBJ1-2; D not certain. Germline-derived CDR1 and CDR2 are MNHEY and SVGAGI. CDR3 length: 13 residues. The V end was cut by 6 bases, the J end by 0 bases, with 8 bases between. In DNA form, the CDR3 reads TGTGCCAGCAGGAAAACCCCTAACTATGGCTACACCTTC. It translates to CASRKTPNYGYTF.

This chain joins TRBV19 and TRBJ2-3, with D perhaps matching TRBD1 or TRBD2 (6 bases each). Germline CDR1 reads LNHDA; CDR2 reads SQIVND (reference sequence). The germline V and J ends were trimmed by 7 bases and 6 bases, with 14 bases remaining between them. This CDR3 has 13 residues. CDR3 loop: CASTTGARDTQYF. The DNA of the CDR3 is TGTGCCAGTACCACGGGGGCCAGGGATACGCAGTATTTT.

The chain has TRBV12-5 and TRBJ2-7; D remains unclear. The V gene's germline CDR1 is LGHNT and CDR2 FRNRAP. Trimming took 8 bases from V and 0 from J, leaving 11 bases between them. This CDR3 comprises 13 residues. The CDR3 spells CASQSEGSYEQYF. CDR3 nucleotide sequence: TGTGCTAGTCAATCGGAAGGCTCCTACGAGCAGTACTTC.

The gene calls are TRBV12-3 or TRBV12-4 and TRBJ2-3; a weak D match, TRBD1 (5 bases). The CDR3 extends over 10 amino acids. Trimming took 8 bases from V and 14 from J, leaving 14 bases between them. CDR3 DNA sequence: TGTGCCAGCGGCCTCGACAGTCGGTATTTT. Translated: CASGLDSRYF.

This clonotype was detected only a few times. The V call is TRBV12-3 or TRBV12-4, the J call TRBJ2-1; 12 bases map to TRBD2. V dropped 5 bases and J dropped 5; count of bases not matched to a gene: 4. The length of the CDR3 is 15 residues. CDR3 DNA sequence: TGTGCCAGCAGTACGACTAGCGGGAGAGACAATGAGCAGTTCTTC. Translation: CASSTTSGRDNEQFF.

The rearrangement joins TRBV5-6 to TRBJ2-1; no clear D gene. The V and J ends lost 1 base and 4 bases respectively, with 9 bases between them. Germline assignment: CDR1 SGHDT and CDR2 YYEEEE. This CDR3 has 14 amino acids. The CDR3 DNA reads TGTGCCAGCAGCTTGCAGGCCATGTACAATGAGCAGTTCTTC. It encodes CASSLQAMYNEQFF. Supplemented by reference TRBV5-6 and TRBJ2-1, the full variable domain reads DAGVTQSPTHLIKTRGQQVTLRCSPKSGHDTVSWYQQALGQGPQFIFQYYEEEERQRGNFPDRFSGHQFPNYSSELNVNALLLGDSALYLCASSLQAMYNEQFFGPGTRLTVL.

Only one count was recorded for this clonotype. This sequence joins TRBV6-6 and TRBJ2-3; TRBD2 matches at 7 bases. The trim removed 6 bases at V and 0 bases at J, leaving 9 bases unmatched. The CDR3 runs to 16 residues. Germline V gene lookup returns CDR1 MNHNY and CDR2 SVGAGI (reference sequence). The CDR3 loop is CASRAREVVSTDTQYF. The CDR3 DNA follows: TGTGCCAGCAGAGCCCGGGAGGTTGTAAGCACAGATACGCAGTATTTT.

The chain links TRBV20-1 to TRBJ2-2; 9 bases align to TRBD1. Trimming cost V 1 base and J 4 bases; bases outside gene matches: 7. This CDR3 is 16 amino acids long. Germline CDR1 reads DFQATT; CDR2 reads SNEGSKA (reference sequence). The CDR3 reads CSARVPTGGGTGELFF. The CDR3 nucleotides read TGCAGTGCTAGAGTCCCGACAGGGGGTGGCACCGGGGAGCTGTTTTTT.

The chain carries TRBV6-2 or TRBV6-3 and TRBJ1-2; 7 nucleotides agree with TRBD1. Trimming cost V 3 bases and J 8 bases; bases outside gene matches: 6. The germline V gene has CDR1 MNHEY and CDR2 SVGEGT. This CDR3 has 13 residues. The CDR3 DNA reads TGTGCCAGCAGTTATCCCACAGGGGACGGCTACACCTTC. Protein: CASSYPTGDGYTF.

The J gene is TRBJ2-1, the V gene TRBV7-6; 7 bases line up with TRBD1. The CDR3 sequence is 16 residues long. The V and J ends lost 4 bases and 0 bases, in that order; junction bases with no gene match: 6. Germline V lookup: CDR1 SGHVS, CDR2 FNYEAQ. CDR3 nucleotide sequence: TGTGCCAGCAGCTCTAGGGACAGCCTCTCCTACAATGAGCAGTTCTTC. Translated, it gives CASSSRDSLSYNEQFF.

The V call is TRBV15, the J call TRBJ2-3, with 7 nucleotides matching TRBD2. The trim removed 3 bases at V and 2 bases at J, leaving 2 bases unmatched. Looked up from germline, CDR1 is LNHNV and CDR2 is YYDKDF (reference sequence). The CDR3 spans 14 residues. This CDR3 reads CATSSGGITDTQYF. DNA for the CDR3: TGTGCCACCAGCAGCGGGGGGATCACAGATACGCAGTATTTT.

A few counts support this clonotype. The chain carries TRBV7-6 and TRBJ2-7; no clear D gene. Germline CDR1 and CDR2: SGHVS and FNYEAQ. There are 14 residues in the CDR3. Trimming shortened V by 2 bases and J by 0 bases, and 8 bases separated the two germline ends. The chain's CDR3 is CASSLSQVSYEQYF. The CDR3 DNA reads TGTGCCAGCAGCTTATCTCAGGTCTCCTACGAGCAGTACTTC.

This clonotype was counted at least ten times. The chain couples TRBV7-6 to TRBJ1-2; D unclear. The CDR3 sequence is 14 residues long. Trimming removed 0 bases at V and 1 base at J, with 6 bases between. From germline, CDR1 is SGHVS and CDR2 FNYEAQ. CDR3 sequence: CASSLAGDNYGYTF. DNA of the CDR3: TGTGCCAGCAGCTTAGCCGGGGATAACTATGGCTACACCTTC.

The chain is built from TRBV28 and TRBJ1-6; D is unclear. This CDR3 contains 16 residues. Germline loops: CDR1 MDHEN, CDR2 SYDVKM. The V gene lost 3 bases and the J gene lost 9 bases, with 18 bases spanning the gap. The CDR3 region is CASSLPWAGAASPLHF. Here the CDR3 DNA reads TGTGCCAGCAGTTTGCCCTGGGCGGGTGCGGCTTCACCCCTCCACTTT.

The chain links TRBV7-2 to TRBJ2-1, with D perhaps TRBD1 or TRBD2 (5 bases each). Germline loops: CDR1 SGHTA, CDR2 FQGNSA. V was shortened by 1 base and J by 10 bases, with 11 bases between the two germline ends. This CDR3 spans 13 amino acids. The CDR3 is CASSLVPEGEQFF. In DNA, the CDR3 is TGTGCCAGCAGCTTAGTCCCCGAGGGGGAGCAGTTCTTC. Combining the CDR3 with reference TRBV7-2 and TRBJ2-1 gives the whole variable domain GAGVSQSPSNKVTEKGKDVELRCDPISGHTALYWYRQSLGQGLEFLIYFQGNSAPDKSGLPSDRFSAERTGGSVSTLTIQRTQQEDSAVYLCASSLVPEGEQFFGPGTRLTVL.

This chain connects TRBV7-9 to TRBJ2-1, with a possible D match to TRBD2 (5 bases). CDR1 and CDR2 from the germline V gene are SEHNR and FQNEAQ (reference sequence). The V gene lost 3 bases and the J gene lost 8 bases, with 17 bases spanning the gap. The CDR3 is 15 amino acids. In DNA, the CDR3 is TGTGCCAGCAGCTTCCCCCGATCCTCGCGGGATGAGCAGTTCTTC. It encodes CASSFPRSSRDEQFF.

This clonotype was seen a handful of times. This chain uses TRBV12-3 or TRBV12-4 with TRBJ2-1; no firm D call. CDR3 length: 11 amino acids. With 8 bases removed from V and 8 bases from J, the gap between germline ends came to 10 bases. The CDR3 is CASALVDEQFF. The DNA for the CDR3 is TGTGCCAGCGCTCTTGTGGATGAGCAGTTCTTC.